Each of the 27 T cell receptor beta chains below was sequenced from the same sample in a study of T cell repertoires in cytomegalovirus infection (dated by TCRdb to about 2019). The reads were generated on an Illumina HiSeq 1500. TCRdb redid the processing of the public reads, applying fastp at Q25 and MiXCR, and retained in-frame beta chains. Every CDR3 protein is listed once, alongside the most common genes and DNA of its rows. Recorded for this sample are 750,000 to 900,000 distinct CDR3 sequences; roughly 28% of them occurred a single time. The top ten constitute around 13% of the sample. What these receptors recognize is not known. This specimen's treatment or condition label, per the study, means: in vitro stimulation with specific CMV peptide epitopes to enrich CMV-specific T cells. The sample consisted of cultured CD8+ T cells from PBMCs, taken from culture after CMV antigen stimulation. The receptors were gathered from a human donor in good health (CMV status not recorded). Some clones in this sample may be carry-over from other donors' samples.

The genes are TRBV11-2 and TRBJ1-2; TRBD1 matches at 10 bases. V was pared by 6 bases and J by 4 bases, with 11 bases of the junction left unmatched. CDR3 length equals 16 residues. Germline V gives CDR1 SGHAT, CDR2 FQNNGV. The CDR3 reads CASRGGQGGSAYGYTF. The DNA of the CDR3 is TGTGCCAGCAGGGGAGGACAGGGGGGTTCGGCCTATGGCTACACCTTC.

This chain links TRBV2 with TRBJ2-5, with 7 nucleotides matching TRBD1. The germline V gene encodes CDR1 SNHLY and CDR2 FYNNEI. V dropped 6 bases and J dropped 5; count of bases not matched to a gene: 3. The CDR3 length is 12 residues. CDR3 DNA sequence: TGTGCCAGCAGAGGGGGCTTCGAGACCCAGTACTTC. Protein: CASRGGFETQYF.

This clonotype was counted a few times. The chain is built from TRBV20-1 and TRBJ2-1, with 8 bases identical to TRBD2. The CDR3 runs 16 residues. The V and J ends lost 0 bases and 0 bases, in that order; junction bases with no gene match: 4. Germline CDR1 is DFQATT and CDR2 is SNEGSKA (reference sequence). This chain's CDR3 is CSARDHGTSSYNEQFF. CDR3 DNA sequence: TGCAGTGCTAGAGACCACGGGACTAGCTCCTACAATGAGCAGTTCTTC.

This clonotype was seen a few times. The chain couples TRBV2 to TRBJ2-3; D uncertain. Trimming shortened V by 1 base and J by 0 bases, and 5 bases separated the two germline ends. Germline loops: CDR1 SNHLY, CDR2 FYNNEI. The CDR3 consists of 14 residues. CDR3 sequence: CASSEDVSTDTQYF. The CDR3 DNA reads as TGTGCCAGCAGTGAAGACGTAAGCACAGATACGCAGTATTTT.

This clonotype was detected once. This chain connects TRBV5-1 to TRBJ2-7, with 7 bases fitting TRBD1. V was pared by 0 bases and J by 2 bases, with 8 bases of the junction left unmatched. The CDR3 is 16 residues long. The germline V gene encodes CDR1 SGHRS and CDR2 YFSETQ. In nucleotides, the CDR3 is TGCGCCAGCAGCTTGGCCAGACAGGGACCTACCTACGAGCAGTACTTC. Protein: CASSLARQGPTYEQYF.

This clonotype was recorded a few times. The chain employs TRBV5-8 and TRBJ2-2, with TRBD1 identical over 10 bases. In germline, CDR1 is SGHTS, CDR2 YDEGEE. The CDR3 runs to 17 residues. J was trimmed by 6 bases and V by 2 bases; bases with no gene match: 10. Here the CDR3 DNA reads TGTGCCAGCAGCTTAAACCCCCGGGACAGGGGATCCGGGGAGCTGTTTTTT. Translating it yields CASSLNPRDRGSGELFF.

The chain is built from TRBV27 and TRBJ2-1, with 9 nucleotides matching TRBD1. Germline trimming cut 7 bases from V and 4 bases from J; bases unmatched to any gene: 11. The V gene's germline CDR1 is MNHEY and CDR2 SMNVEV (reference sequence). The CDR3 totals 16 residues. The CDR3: CASILLGTGTYNEQFF. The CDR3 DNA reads TGTGCCAGCATTCTCCTCGGGACAGGGACTTACAATGAGCAGTTCTTC.

CDR3 amino acids: CASTQGGGPYNEQFF. DNA for the CDR3: TGTGCCAGCACCCAGGGGGGGGGGCCCTACAATGAGCAGTTCTTC. The chain combines TRBV27 with TRBJ2-1; TRBD1 or TRBD2 may be the D gene (7 bases each). This CDR3 spans 15 amino acids. Trimming took off 7 bases at V and 2 bases at J, with 15 bases between the two ends. Germline CDR1 reads MNHEY; CDR2 reads SMNVEV (reference sequence).

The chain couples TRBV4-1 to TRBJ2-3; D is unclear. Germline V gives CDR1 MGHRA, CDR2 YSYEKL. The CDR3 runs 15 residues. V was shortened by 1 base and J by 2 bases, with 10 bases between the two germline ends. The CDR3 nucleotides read TGCGCCAGCAGCCAAGTCGCCACAAACACAGATACGCAGTATTTT. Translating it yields CASSQVATNTDTQYF.

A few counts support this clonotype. The CDR3 coding sequence is TGTGCCAGCAGTGAAGATGTGCGGGTACCAGAGACCCAGTACTTC. Encoded protein: CASSEDVRVPETQYF. This sequence joins TRBV6-1 and TRBJ2-5; D possibly corresponds to TRBD2 (5 bases). This CDR3 contains 15 residues. Between the trimmed V and J ends, which lost 1 base and 4 bases, there was a span of 13 bases. Looked up from germline, CDR1 is MNHNS and CDR2 is SASEGT.

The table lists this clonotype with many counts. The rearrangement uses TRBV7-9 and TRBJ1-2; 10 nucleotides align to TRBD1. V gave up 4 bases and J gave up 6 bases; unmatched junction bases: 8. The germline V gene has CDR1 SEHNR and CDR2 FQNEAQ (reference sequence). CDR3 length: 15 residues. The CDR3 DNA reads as TGTGCCAGCAGCTCTAAGACAGGGGGCGTACATGGCTACACCTTC. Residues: CASSSKTGGVHGYTF.

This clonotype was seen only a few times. The CDR3 DNA follows: TGTGCCAGCAGCTTCTATCGGGACAGGGTATTAGACAATGAGCAGTTCTTC. Translated, it gives CASSFYRDRVLDNEQFF. This sequence joins TRBV7-8 and TRBJ2-1; TRBD1 matches at 9 bases. Trimming at V came to 3 bases and at J to 5 bases, leaving 11 bases not matched to a gene. The CDR3 length is 17 residues. Germline CDR1 reads SGHVS; CDR2 reads FQNEAQ.

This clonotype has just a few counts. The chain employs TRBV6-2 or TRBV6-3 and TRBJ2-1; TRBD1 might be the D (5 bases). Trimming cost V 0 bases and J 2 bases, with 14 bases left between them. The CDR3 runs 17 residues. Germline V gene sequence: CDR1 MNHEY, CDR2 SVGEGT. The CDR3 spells CASSYSITTGPYNEQFF. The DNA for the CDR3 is TGTGCCAGCAGTTACTCAATTACAACAGGACCCTACAATGAGCAGTTCTTC.

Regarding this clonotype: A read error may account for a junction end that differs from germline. This CDR3 is CASDRGWHF. The CDR3 DNA follows: TGTGCCAGCGACCGGGGTTGGCATTTT. The genes are TRBV6-6 and TRBJ2-3; maybe TRBD2 (5 bases). Germline V lookup: CDR1 MNHNY, CDR2 SVGAGI (reference sequence). The CDR3 is 9 residues long.

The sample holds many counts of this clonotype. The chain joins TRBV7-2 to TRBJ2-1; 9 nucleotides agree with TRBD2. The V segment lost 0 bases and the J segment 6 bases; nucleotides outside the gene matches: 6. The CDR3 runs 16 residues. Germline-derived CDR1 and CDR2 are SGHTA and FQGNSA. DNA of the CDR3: TGTGCCAGCAGCTTAGCAGGGCGGGGGGGCCCCAATGAGCAGTTCTTC. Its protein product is CASSLAGRGGPNEQFF. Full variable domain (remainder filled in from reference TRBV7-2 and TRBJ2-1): GAGVSQSPSNKVTEKGKDVELRCDPISGHTALYWYRQSLGQGLEFLIYFQGNSAPDKSGLPSDRFSAERTGGSVSTLTIQRTQQEDSAVYLCASSLAGRGGPNEQFFGPGTRLTVL.

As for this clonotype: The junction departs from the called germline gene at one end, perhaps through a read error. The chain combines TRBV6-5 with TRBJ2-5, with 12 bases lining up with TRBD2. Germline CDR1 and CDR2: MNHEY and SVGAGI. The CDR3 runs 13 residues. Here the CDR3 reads CASSYSLGLAGHF. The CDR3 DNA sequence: TGTGCCAGCAGTTACTCCCTTGGACTAGCGGGGCACTTC.

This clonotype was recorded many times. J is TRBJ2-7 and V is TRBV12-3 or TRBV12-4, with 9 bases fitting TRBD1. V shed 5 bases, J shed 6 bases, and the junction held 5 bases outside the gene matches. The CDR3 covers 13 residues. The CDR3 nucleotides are TGTGCCAGCAGTGGGGACAGGGAGGGCGAGCAGTACTTC. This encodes CASSGDREGEQYF.

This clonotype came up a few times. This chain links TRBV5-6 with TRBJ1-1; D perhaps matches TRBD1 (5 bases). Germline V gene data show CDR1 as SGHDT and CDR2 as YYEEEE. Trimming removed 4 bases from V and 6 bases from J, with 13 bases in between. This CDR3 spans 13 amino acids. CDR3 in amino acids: CASSPGWGAEAFF. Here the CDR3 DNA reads TGTGCCAGCAGCCCGGGTTGGGGGGCTGAAGCTTTCTTT.

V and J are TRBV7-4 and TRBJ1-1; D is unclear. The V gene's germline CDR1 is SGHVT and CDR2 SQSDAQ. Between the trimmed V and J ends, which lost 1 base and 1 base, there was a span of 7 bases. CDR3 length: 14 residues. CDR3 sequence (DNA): TGTGCCAGCAGCTTAGTGTCGTCGAACACTGAAGCTTTCTTT. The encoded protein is CASSLVSSNTEAFF.

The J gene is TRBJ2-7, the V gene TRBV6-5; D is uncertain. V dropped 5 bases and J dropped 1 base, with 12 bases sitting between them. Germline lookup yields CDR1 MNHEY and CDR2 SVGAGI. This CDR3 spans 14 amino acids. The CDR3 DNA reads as TGTGCCAGCAGTCATGGGTCTGGGTCCTACGAGCAGTACTTC. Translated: CASSHGSGSYEQYF.

The CDR3 protein is CSARDHSSAAYEQYF. CDR3 in DNA: TGCAGTGCTAGAGATCATAGTAGTGCGGCCTACGAGCAGTACTTC. The rearrangement uses TRBV20-1 and TRBJ2-7; D not resolved. V was pared by 0 bases and J by 2 bases, with 14 bases between. CDR3 length: 15 residues. Germline V gives CDR1 DFQATT, CDR2 SNEGSKA (reference sequence).

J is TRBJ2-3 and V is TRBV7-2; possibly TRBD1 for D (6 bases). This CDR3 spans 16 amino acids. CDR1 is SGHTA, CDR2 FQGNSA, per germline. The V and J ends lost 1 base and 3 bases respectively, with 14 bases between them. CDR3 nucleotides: TGTGCCAGCAGCTTAGTAGGGGGAGATCGGACAGATACGCAGTATTTT. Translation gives CASSLVGGDRTDTQYF.

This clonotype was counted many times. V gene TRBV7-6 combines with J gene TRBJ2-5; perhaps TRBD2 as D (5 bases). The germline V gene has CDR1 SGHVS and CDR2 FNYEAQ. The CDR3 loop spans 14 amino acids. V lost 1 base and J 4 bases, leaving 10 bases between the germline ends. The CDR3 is CASSLVTGSETQYF. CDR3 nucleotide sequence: TGTGCCAGCAGCTTAGTCACGGGGTCAGAGACCCAGTACTTC.

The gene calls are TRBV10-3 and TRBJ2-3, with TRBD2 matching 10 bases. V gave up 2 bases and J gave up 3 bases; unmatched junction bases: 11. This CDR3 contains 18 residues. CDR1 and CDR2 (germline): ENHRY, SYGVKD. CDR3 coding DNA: TGTGCCATCAGTGAGAGACTAGCGGGTCCGAAGAGGACAGATACGCAGTATTTT. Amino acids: CAISERLAGPKRTDTQYF.

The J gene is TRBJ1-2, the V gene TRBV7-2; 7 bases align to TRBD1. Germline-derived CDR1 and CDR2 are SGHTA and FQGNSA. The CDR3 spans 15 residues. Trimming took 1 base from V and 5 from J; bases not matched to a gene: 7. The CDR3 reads CASSLGSRQGYGYTF. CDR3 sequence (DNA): TGTGCCAGCAGCTTAGGGTCCCGACAGGGTTATGGCTACACCTTC. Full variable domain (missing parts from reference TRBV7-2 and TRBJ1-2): GAGVSQSPSNKVTEKGKDVELRCDPISGHTALYWYRQSLGQGLEFLIYFQGNSAPDKSGLPSDRFSAERTGGSVSTLTIQRTQQEDSAVYLCASSLGSRQGYGYTFGSGTRLTVV.

The CDR3 nucleotides read TGTGCCAGCAGCTTGGAGGACCAGGGTGGGGCCCCTGAGCAGTTCTTC. The encoded protein is CASSLEDQGGAPEQFF. This chain uses TRBV5-4 with TRBJ2-1, with D possibly matching TRBD1 (5 bases). Trimming took 0 bases from V and 9 from J, leaving 19 bases between them. Per the germline V gene, CDR1 is SGHNT and CDR2 is YYREEE (reference sequence). The length of the CDR3 is 16 residues.

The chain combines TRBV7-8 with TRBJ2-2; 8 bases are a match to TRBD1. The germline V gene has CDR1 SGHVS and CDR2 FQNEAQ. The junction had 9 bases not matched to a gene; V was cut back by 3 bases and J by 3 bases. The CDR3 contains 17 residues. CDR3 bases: TGTGCCAGCAGCTTTACCCGGGACAGGCTTTACACCGGGGAGCTGTTTTTT. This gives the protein CASSFTRDRLYTGELFF. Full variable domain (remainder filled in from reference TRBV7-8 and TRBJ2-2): GAGVSQSPRYKVAKRGQDVALRCDPISGHVSLFWYQQALGQGPEFLTYFQNEAQLDKSGLPSDRFFAERPEGSVSTLKIQRTQQEDSAVYLCASSFTRDRLYTGELFFGEGSRLTVL.